This entry lists 21 T cell receptor beta chains sequenced from one sample in a study of T cell changes during pregnancy in multiple sclerosis (dated by TCRdb to about 2019). Library creation used the immunoSEQ multiplex PCR assay. TCRdb limited this immuneACCESS table to in-frame rearrangements with V and J called. A share of clones is missing; checked studies link under half to unresolved V genes, and the rest is unexplained. In all, the sample holds about 60,000 clones, and approximately 93% of those were seen once. Of the sample, 3.2% falls within the top ten clones. The specimen comprised CD8+ T cells from peripheral blood mononuclear cells, sampled in the second trimester of pregnancy. The receptors were gathered from a female donor with multiple sclerosis, enrolled in a pregnancy study.

The chain carries TRBV5-1 and TRBJ1-2; D is undetermined. Germline V CDR1 and CDR2: SGHRS, YFSETQ. The V gene lost 0 bases and the J gene lost 4 bases, with 13 bases spanning the gap. This CDR3 spans 15 amino acids. CDR3 residues: CASSLEGHGSYGYTF. In DNA, the CDR3 is TGCGCCAGCAGCTTGGAAGGTCACGGGAGCTATGGCTACACCTTC.

This clone is a singleton in its sample. The V and J genes are TRBV19 and TRBJ2-2, with 7 bases matching TRBD1. Germline values: CDR1 LNHDA, CDR2 SQIVND (reference sequence). The CDR3 runs 16 residues. The trim removed 1 base at V and 9 bases at J, leaving 11 bases unmatched. The DNA of the CDR3 is TGTGCCAGTAGTATAGTTTGGGGACAGCGTGATTGGGAGCTGTTTTTT. Its translation: CASSIVWGQRDWELFF.

V and J are TRBV29-1 and TRBJ2-1; 11 nucleotides line up with TRBD2. Germline V gene data show CDR1 as SQVTM and CDR2 as ANQGSEA. The length of the CDR3 is 14 residues. V was pared by 7 bases and J by 7 bases, with 9 bases of the junction left unmatched. The CDR3 coding sequence is TGCAGCGCCGTAGCGGGAGGGGCCTCTAATGAGCAGTTCTTC. Its protein is CSAVAGGASNEQFF.

The rearrangement uses TRBV29-1 and TRBJ1-2, with 9 bases that match TRBD1. V lost 6 bases, J lost 4 bases, and 12 bases stayed unmatched. CDR3 length: 15 amino acids. Germline V gives CDR1 SQVTM, CDR2 ANQGSEA. Here the CDR3 DNA reads TGCAGCGTCGACTTCCGGGACAGGGTCCCCTATGGCTACACCTTC. Its translation is CSVDFRDRVPYGYTF.

The V and J genes are TRBV5-5 and TRBJ1-5; tentative D call: TRBD1 (6 bases). There are 14 residues in the CDR3. Germline V gene sequence: CDR1 SGHKS, CDR2 YYEKEE (reference sequence). V was pared by 4 bases and J by 7 bases, with 15 bases between. CDR3 DNA sequence: TGTGCCAGCAGCCTCAAGGGGGGGAAGCAGCCCCAGCATTTT. Protein product: CASSLKGGKQPQHF.

The CDR3: CASSPSPSGSKETQYF. The CDR3 DNA reads as TGTGCCAGCAGCCCCTCCCCTAGCGGGAGTAAAGAGACCCAGTACTTC. The chain employs TRBV5-4 and TRBJ2-5, with 10 bases aligning to TRBD2. The J segment lost 3 bases and the V segment lost 4 bases, leaving 9 bases of the junction unmatched. The CDR3 sequence is 16 residues long. Germline loops: CDR1 SGHNT, CDR2 YYREEE (reference sequence).

This chain joins TRBV5-8 and TRBJ2-3, with TRBD2 matching over 8 bases. The V gene end was trimmed by 2 bases and the J gene end by 5 bases; junction bases not matched to a gene: 4. Germline loops: CDR1 SGHTS, CDR2 YDEGEE. This CDR3 has 14 amino acids. CDR3 protein: CASSFSGAGDTQYF. DNA of the CDR3: TGTGCCAGCAGCTTTAGCGGGGCCGGAGATACGCAGTATTTT. Complete variable domain (other parts from reference TRBV5-8 and TRBJ2-3): EAGVTQSPTHLIKTRGQQATLRCSPISGHTSVYWYQQALGLGLQFLLWYDEGEERNRGNFPPRFSGRQFPNYSSELNVNALELEDSALYLCASSFSGAGDTQYFGPGTRLTVL.

This clone showed up just once. The chain carries TRBV7-2 and TRBJ1-1, with D unresolved. From germline, CDR1 is SGHTA and CDR2 FQGNSA. The CDR3 covers 15 residues. Trimming pared 3 bases from V and 3 bases from J, leaving 14 bases between. The CDR3 bases are TGTGCCAGCAGCTTCTTTTACAATATGGACACTGAAGCTTTCTTT. This codes for CASSFFYNMDTEAFF.

V and J are TRBV27 and TRBJ2-7; D ambiguous. The CDR3 length is 14 residues. The germline V gene has CDR1 MNHEY and CDR2 SMNVEV (reference sequence). V was shortened by 2 bases and J by 2 bases, with 10 bases between the two germline ends. CDR3 in amino acids: CASSLNGQTYEQYF. The DNA for the CDR3 is TGTGCCAGCAGTTTAAATGGGCAGACCTACGAGCAGTACTTC.

Here the CDR3 reads CASSYSGVVDEQYF. The CDR3 DNA is TGTGCCAGCAGTTACTCAGGGGTAGTGGACGAGCAGTACTTC. The chain employs TRBV6-6 and TRBJ2-5; a weak D match, TRBD1 (5 bases). The J call is doubtful: the DNA matches TRBJ2-7 better. This CDR3 comprises 14 residues. From germline, CDR1 is MNHNY and CDR2 SVGAGI (reference sequence).

The chain combines TRBV13 with TRBJ2-5, with 8 bases aligning to TRBD2. Germline loops: CDR1 PRHDT, CDR2 FYEKMQ (reference sequence). This CDR3 region has 17 residues. J gave up 0 bases and V 0 bases, and 6 bases lay outside the gene matches. CDR3 region: CASSLGSASGYQETQYF. The CDR3 DNA is TGTGCCAGCAGCTTAGGTTCGGCTAGCGGGTACCAAGAGACCCAGTACTTC. The entire variable domain, with the rest obtained from reference TRBV13 and TRBJ2-5, is as follows: AAGVIQSPRHLIKEKRETATLKCYPIPRHDTVYWYQQGPGQDPQFLISFYEKMQSDKGSIPDRFSAQQFSDYHSELNMSSLELGDSALYFCASSLGSASGYQETQYFGPGTRLLVL.

This chain uses TRBV30 with TRBJ1-1, with 9 bases that match TRBD1. The germline V gene encodes CDR1 GTSNPN and CDR2 SVGIG (reference sequence). This CDR3 comprises 14 residues. The trim removed 0 bases at V and 11 bases at J, leaving 10 bases unmatched. The CDR3 sequence: CAWSVGRGTGSAFF. For the CDR3, the DNA is TGTGCCTGGAGTGTAGGGCGCGGGACAGGGAGTGCTTTCTTT.

This chain links TRBV6-1 with TRBJ2-4, with 8 nucleotides matching TRBD1. The CDR3 is made up of 13 amino acids. V shed 6 bases and J 7 bases; nucleotides not matched to a gene: 5. Germline CDR1 reads MNHNS; CDR2 reads SASEGT. The CDR3 nucleotides are TGTGCCAGCAGCAACAGGGGGTGGAACATTCAGTACTTC. Encoded protein: CASSNRGWNIQYF.

The rearrangement joins TRBV7-2 to TRBJ2-3; perhaps TRBD1 as D (5 bases). The V end was cut by 3 bases, the J end by 7 bases, with 14 bases between. Germline V CDR1 and CDR2: SGHTA, FQGNSA. This CDR3 region has 14 residues. In DNA, the CDR3 is TGTGCCAGCAGCTTCCCAGGGTCGAGGAATACGCAGTATTTT. It specifies CASSFPGSRNTQYF.

This chain links TRBV28 with TRBJ2-7; 8 nucleotides agree with TRBD2. This CDR3 spans 17 amino acids. The V and J ends lost 4 bases and 5 bases, in that order; junction bases with no gene match: 16. Germline assignment: CDR1 MDHEN and CDR2 SYDVKM. The CDR3: CASSSGTSKPHLDEQYF. The CDR3 bases are TGTGCCAGCAGTTCCGGGACTAGTAAACCCCACCTCGACGAGCAGTACTTC.

The chain has TRBV9 and TRBJ2-5; D is possibly TRBD2 (5 bases). V lost 5 bases to trimming and J lost 0 bases, with 11 bases between them. CDR1 is SGDLS and CDR2 is YYNGEE in the germline V gene. The length of the CDR3 is 14 residues. CDR3 DNA sequence: TGTGCCAGCAGTTTAGGCGGGTACCAAGAGACCCAGTACTTC. Translating gives CASSLGGYQETQYF.

The rearrangement uses TRBV6-4 and TRBJ2-3; 7 nucleotides agree with TRBD2. The CDR3 spans 15 residues. V trimming: 6 bases; J trimming: 1 base; junction bases outside the gene matches: 7. The germline CDR1 and CDR2 sequences are MRHNA and SNTAGT. In DNA, the CDR3 is TGTGCCAGCAGCGTAACGGGAGGAGGCACAGATACGCAGTATTTT. Its translation is CASSVTGGGTDTQYF.

This rearrangement joins TRBV7-9 to TRBJ2-7; possibly TRBD1 for D (5 bases). V was trimmed by 5 bases and J by 2 bases, leaving 16 bases between them. CDR3 size: 15 residues. Per the germline V gene, CDR1 is SEHNR and CDR2 is FQNEAQ (reference sequence). The CDR3 sequence is CASSRETDSAYEQYF. The CDR3 nucleotides are TGTGCCAGCAGCCGCGAGACAGACTCGGCCTACGAGCAGTACTTC.

V gene TRBV2 combines with J gene TRBJ2-1; D unclear. The CDR3 covers 14 residues. Germline-derived CDR1 and CDR2 are SNHLY and FYNNEI. The ends were cut back, 4 bases at V and 2 bases at J, with 9 bases in the middle. CDR3 protein: CASSARVPYNEQFF. The CDR3 region has the DNA TGTGCCAGCAGTGCCCGCGTCCCCTACAATGAGCAGTTCTTC.

In this sample, this clone turned up once. V usage is TRBV27 and J usage is TRBJ2-7, with TRBD1 matching 7 bases. The CDR3 runs to 13 residues. Unmatched junction bases numbered 3, after V lost 3 bases and J lost 4 bases. Germline lookup yields CDR1 MNHEY and CDR2 SMNVEV (reference sequence). DNA for the CDR3: TGTGCCAGCAGTTTGGACAGGAGATACGAGCAGTACTTC. Translation: CASSLDRRYEQYF.

This chain uses TRBV5-4 with TRBJ2-7, with TRBD1 matching 9 bases. The V gene end was trimmed by 4 bases and the J gene end by 5 bases; junction bases not matched to a gene: 1. The length of the CDR3 is 12 residues. Germline CDR1 SGHNT, CDR2 YYREEE (reference sequence). CDR3 residues: CASSGDRDEQYF. For the CDR3, the DNA is TGTGCCAGCAGCGGGGACAGGGACGAGCAGTACTTC.